This T cell receptor (beta chain) was retrieved from a study of blood T cell repertoires in COVID-19. The CDR3 consists of 15 residues. V was cut by 2 bases and J by 0 bases, with 6 bases left in between. CDR1 and CDR2 (germline): SGHRS, YFSETQ. In the original processing: Estimation of nucleated cell counts was performed using reference gene primer amplification. The protocol was immunoSEQ multiplex PCR, while the TCRdb copy is restricted to in-frame clones and leaves out a portion. V, J and clone size reflect that table, while D and trimming were determined from the DNA. The sample carries 90,000 to 150,000 clones, 85% recorded once.

The clonotype was recovered from a man aged 80 or over with acute or convalescent COVID-19. The chain joins TRBV5-1 to TRBJ2-6, with a possible D match to TRBD1 (6 bases). The specimen sequenced was peripheral blood. The CDR3 region has the DNA TGCGCCAGCAGCTTAGGGGGCTCTGGGGCCAACGTCCTGACTTTC. Its protein is CASSLGGSGANVLTF.